This T cell receptor beta chain comes out of a study of T cells in Graves' hyperthyroidism and ophthalmopathy. About this clonotype: Its antigen is not identified.

Patients having uncontrolled infection, another autoimmune disease, pregnancy or lactation were not included. Each diagnosis drew on symptoms, thyroxine, TRAb, thyroid ultrasound and orbital computed tomography findings. Notes on the study in general: Ophthalmopathy was separated from stable hyperthyroidism by a 13 V-J model. Peripheral blood also featured most of the thyroid clonotypes expanded above 0.001.

Amplified TCR beta CDR3 regions derived from RNA transcripts. Researchers ran a first-round RT-PCR on the TCR CDR3 using the HTBI primer set. TCRdb re-called the multiplex PCR reads with MiXCR, one entry per CDR3 protein. The sample contains 540,000 or so distinct CDR3 sequences, under 60% of which appear only once. This receptor was obtained from an adult woman with Graves' disease, either hyperthyroidism or ophthalmopathy (not recorded which). The specimen sequenced was peripheral blood or thyroid tissue (not recorded which).

CDR3 region: CASSPRDRDAQYF. The CDR3 nucleotides are TGTGCCAGCAGCCCTAGGGACAGGGATGCCCAGTACTTC. This chain links TRBV6-6 with TRBJ2-5; 9 bases fit TRBD1. The trim removed 6 bases at V and 9 bases at J, leaving 8 bases unmatched. There are 13 residues in the CDR3. CDR1 and CDR2 (germline): MNHNY, SVGAGI (reference sequence).